Sequencing of this T cell receptor beta chain was carried out in a study of metastatic and nonmetastatic thyroid tumors. Many counts were recorded for this clone. Antigen specificity is unknown. TCRdb re-clonotyped the PCR reads via MiXCR. This table has 30,000 to 35,000 clones, just under 30% appearing once. General study points: Benign nodules reportedly had significantly lower TCR beta diversity than malignant thyroid tumors in blood and tumor.

Thyroid surgery was preceded by no treatment in any patient. From germline, CDR1 is KGHSH and CDR2 LQKENI. CDR3 length equals 13 residues. Trimming removed 2 bases at V and 9 bases at J, with 11 bases between. This chain links TRBV18 with TRBJ2-1, with D perhaps TRBD2 (6 bases). The specimen sequenced was blood. This TCR was sampled from a female donor with papillary thyroid cancer or a benign thyroid nodule (not recorded which). Some clones in this sample may be carry-over from other donors' samples. In DNA, the CDR3 is TGTGCCAGCTCACCAAGGCGGGATAGTGAGCAGTTCTTC. It yields the protein CASSPRRDSEQFF.